This T cell receptor (beta chain) stems from a study of blood T cell repertoires in COVID-19. The germline V gene encodes CDR1 SNHLY and CDR2 FYNNEI. This CDR3 region has 13 residues. The V gene lost 11 bases and the J gene lost 7 bases, with 20 bases spanning the gap. Measured with immunoSEQ multiplex PCR; TCRdb has only the in-frame clones, and not every one. The sample carries some 200,000 clones, approximately 75% recorded once. This clonotype originated in a man in his forties or fifties who had recovered from COVID-19. This sequence joins TRBV2 and TRBJ1-2, with D possibly TRBD1 on 6 matching bases. Sequencing used PBMCs or T cells enriched from blood (not recorded which). The CDR3 reads CAATDSPRFGYTF. The CDR3 nucleotides are TGTGCCGCGACGGACAGTCCCAGATTTGGCTACACCTTC.